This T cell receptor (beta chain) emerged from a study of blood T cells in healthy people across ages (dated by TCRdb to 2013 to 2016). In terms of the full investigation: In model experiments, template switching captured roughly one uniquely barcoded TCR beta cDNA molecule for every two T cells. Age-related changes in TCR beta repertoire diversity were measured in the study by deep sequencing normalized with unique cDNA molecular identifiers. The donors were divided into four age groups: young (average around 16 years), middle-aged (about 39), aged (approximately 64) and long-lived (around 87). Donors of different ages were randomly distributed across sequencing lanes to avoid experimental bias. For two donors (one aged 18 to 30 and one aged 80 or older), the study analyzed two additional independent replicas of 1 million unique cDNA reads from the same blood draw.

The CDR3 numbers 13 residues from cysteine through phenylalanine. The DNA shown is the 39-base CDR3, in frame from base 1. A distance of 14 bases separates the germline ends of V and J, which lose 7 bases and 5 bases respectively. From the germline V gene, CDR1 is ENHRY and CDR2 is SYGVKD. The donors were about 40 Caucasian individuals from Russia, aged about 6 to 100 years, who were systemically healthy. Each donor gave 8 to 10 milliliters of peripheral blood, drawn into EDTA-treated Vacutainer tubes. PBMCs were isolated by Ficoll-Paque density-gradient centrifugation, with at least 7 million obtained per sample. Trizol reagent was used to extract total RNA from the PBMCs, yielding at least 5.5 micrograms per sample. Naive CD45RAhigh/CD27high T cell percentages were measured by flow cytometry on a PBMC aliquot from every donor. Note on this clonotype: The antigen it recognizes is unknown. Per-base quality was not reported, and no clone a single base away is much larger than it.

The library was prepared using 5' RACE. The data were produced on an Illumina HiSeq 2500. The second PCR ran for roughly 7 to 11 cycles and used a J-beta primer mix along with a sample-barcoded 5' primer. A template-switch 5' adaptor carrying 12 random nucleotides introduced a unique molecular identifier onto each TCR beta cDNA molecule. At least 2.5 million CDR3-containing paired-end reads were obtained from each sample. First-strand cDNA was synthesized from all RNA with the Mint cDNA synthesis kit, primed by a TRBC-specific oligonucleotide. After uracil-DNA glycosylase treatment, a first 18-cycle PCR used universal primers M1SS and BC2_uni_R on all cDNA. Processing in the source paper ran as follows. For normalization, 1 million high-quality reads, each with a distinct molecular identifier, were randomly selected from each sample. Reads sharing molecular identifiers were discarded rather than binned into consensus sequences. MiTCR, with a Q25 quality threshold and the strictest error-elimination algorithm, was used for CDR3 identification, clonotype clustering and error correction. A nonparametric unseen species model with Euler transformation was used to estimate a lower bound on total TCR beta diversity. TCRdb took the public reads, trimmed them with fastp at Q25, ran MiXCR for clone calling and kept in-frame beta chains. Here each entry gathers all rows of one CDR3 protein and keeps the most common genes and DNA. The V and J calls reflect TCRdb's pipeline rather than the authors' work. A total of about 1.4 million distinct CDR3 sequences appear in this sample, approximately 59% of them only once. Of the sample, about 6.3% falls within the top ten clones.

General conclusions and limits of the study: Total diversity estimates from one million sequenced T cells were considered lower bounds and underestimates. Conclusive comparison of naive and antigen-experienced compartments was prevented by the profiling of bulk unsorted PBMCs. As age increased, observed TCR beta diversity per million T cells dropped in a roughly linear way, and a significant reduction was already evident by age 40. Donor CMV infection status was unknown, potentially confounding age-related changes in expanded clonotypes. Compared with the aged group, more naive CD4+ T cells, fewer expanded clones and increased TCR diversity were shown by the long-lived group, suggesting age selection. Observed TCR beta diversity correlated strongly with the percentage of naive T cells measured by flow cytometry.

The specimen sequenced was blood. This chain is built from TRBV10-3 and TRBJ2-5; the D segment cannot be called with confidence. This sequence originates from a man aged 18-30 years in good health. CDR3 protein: CAIMPDGGETQYF. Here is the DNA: TGTGCCATCATGCCAGACGGTGGGGAGACCCAGTACTTC.